The T cell receptor beta chain described here comes from a study of T-cell memory formation after mild COVID-19. Study-level background: The study found TCR clusters largely donor specific.

TCRdb re-called the 5' RACE reads through MiXCR, storing one row per CDR3 protein. Of about 270,000 distinct CDR3 sequences listed, 16% are singletons. There are 15 residues in the CDR3. Germline V gene sequence: CDR1 SGHRS, CDR2 YFSETQ. The ends lost 0 bases at V and 2 bases at J; junction bases unmatched: 4. This clonotype was picked up a small number of times. The origin of this receptor is a man younger than 35 who had mild COVID-19 (a few samples of this study predate the infection). Cell type and time point are not known. The specimen sequenced was PBMCs or a T cell subset sorted from them (not recorded which). This rearrangement joins TRBV5-1 to TRBJ2-5; 7 bases are shared with TRBD1. CDR3: CASSLVGQVQETQYF. Here the CDR3 DNA reads TGCGCCAGCAGCTTGGTAGGACAGGTTCAAGAGACCCAGTACTTC.